This is a list of T cell receptor beta chains from one sample in a study of a mutant IDH1 vaccine in newly diagnosed glioma. Libraries were prepared by immunoSEQ multiplex PCR; TCRdb keeps only in-frame clonotypes and omits some of them. The table records about 44,000 clones, 85% to 95% of them present only once. Their target antigens are unknown. Sample: PBMCs, taken from a glioma patient whose treatment included an IDH1 peptide vaccine. The receptors shown here come from a man aged 45 to 65 with glioma. The CDR3 runs from the conserved cysteine through the conserved F or W. Each record gives: V gene, clone size, J gene, D gene, CDR3 protein, CDR3 DNA. D genes are given only for firm matches. Size is omitted from some rows. Given values are once, few, many or a class for expanded clones.

>TRBV6-1|NA|TRBJ1-4|TRBD1
CASSLWTGSEKLFF
TGTGCCAGCAGTTTGTGGACAGGGTCGGAAAAACTGTTTTTT
>TRBV19|once|TRBJ1-2|NA
CASKAGNYGYTF
TGTGCCAGTAAGGCAGGGAACTATGGCTACACCTTC
>TRBV11-1|NA|TRBJ1-2|NA
CASSKDTNYGYTF
TGTGCCAGCAGCAAAGACACTAACTATGGCTACACCTTC
>TRBV7-9|NA|TRBJ1-1|NA
CASLRLGRSNTEAFF
TGTGCCAGCTTGCGCTTGGGGAGGTCGAACACTGAAGCTTTCTTT
>TRBV4-2|NA|TRBJ2-5|TRBD2
CASSPGLAGGPGETQYF
TGTGCCAGCAGCCCCGGACTAGCGGGGGGGCCGGGGGAGACCCAGTACTTC
>TRBV5-1|NA|TRBJ2-3|NA
CASSGTRTDTQYF
TGCGCCAGCAGCGGTACAAGGACAGATACGCAGTATTTT
>TRBV19|once|TRBJ2-7|NA
CASSIDGPSSYEQYF
TGTGCCAGTAGTATCGACGGACCAAGCTCCTACGAGCAGTACTTC
>TRBV7-8|NA|TRBJ1-2|NA
CASSLASRNYGYTF
TGTGCCAGCAGCTTAGCCTCCAGGAACTATGGCTACACCTTC
>TRBV27|NA|TRBJ1-1|NA
CASSRYDGNTEAFF
TGTGCCAGCAGTCGGTACGACGGTAACACTGAAGCTTTCTTT
>TRBV30|NA|TRBJ2-1|TRBD1
CAASRGPLLVF
TGTGCCGCTAGCAGGGGGCCCCTTTTGGTCTTC